This T cell receptor beta chain was identified in a study of blood T cell repertoires in COVID-19. On the study more broadly: Donors in the United States, Italy and Spain gave samples during acute or convalescent COVID-19. T cells, B-cell-depleted T cells, or PBMCs supplied cDNA or gDNA.

The CDR3 contains 15 residues. CDR1 is SNHLY and CDR2 is FYNNEI in the germline V gene. V shed 8 bases and J 7 bases; nucleotides not matched to a gene: 10. Original processing notes: Estimation of nucleated cell counts relied on the amplification of reference gene primers. The data were produced by immunoSEQ multiplex PCR, yet TCRdb's version contains in-frame clones alone and is incomplete. D and trimming come from the DNA, and the V and J calls and clone size come from that table. The table has tens of thousands of clones, about 70% seen once; the top ten hold 8.5% to 9%. The rearrangement links TRBV2 to TRBJ1-4, with 10 bases aligning to TRBD1. The source is a woman in her 70s with acute or convalescent COVID-19. The sequenced sample was peripheral blood. Here the CDR3 reads CASSGQGLGGEKLFF. CDR3 DNA sequence: TGTGCCAGCTCGGGACAGGGGTTGGGGGGTGAAAAACTGTTTTTT. The full variable domain, in which reference TRBV2 and TRBJ1-4 provide the parts outside the CDR3, is EPEVTQTPSHQVTQMGQEVILRCVPISNHLYFYWYRQILGQKVEFLVSFYNNEISEKSEIFDDQFSVERPDGSNFTLKIRSTKLEDSAMYFCASSGQGLGGEKLFFGSGTQLSVL.